These T cell receptor beta chains were read from a single sample in a study of blood T cell repertoires in COVID-19. Only in-frame clones appear in the TCRdb table, and some are missing; sequencing was by immunoSEQ multiplex PCR. The sample includes fewer than 500,000 clones, about 85% of them seen just once. What was sequenced was PBMCs or T cells enriched from blood (not recorded which). All receptors come from a woman in her late teens or twenties with acute COVID-19. Both conserved end residues are part of each CDR3. D genes are given only for firm matches. Where a row states a size, it is once, few, many or the class of an expanded clone; other rows omit it.

clone_size,j_call,d_call,v_call,cdr3_aa,cdr3_nt
NA,TRBJ2-5,TRBD1,TRBV12-3/TRBV12-4,CASSFRGQETQYF,TGTGCCAGCAGTTTCAGGGGGCAAGAGACCCAGTACTTC
NA,TRBJ1-3,NA,TRBV19,CASSAPVTGNTIYF,TGTGCCAGTAGTGCGCCCGTAACTGGAAACACCATATATTTT
NA,TRBJ2-7,TRBD2,TRBV7-2,CASSLKTSARKYEQYF,TGTGCCAGCAGCTTGAAGACTAGCGCGCGGAAGTACGAGCAGTACTTC
NA,TRBJ1-6,NA,TRBV7-9,CASSSSPAGWSLHF,TGTGCCAGCAGCTCATCCCCCGCAGGCTGGTCCCTCCACTTT
NA,TRBJ2-1,NA,TRBV9,CASSVGGSAGNEQFF,TGTGCCAGCAGCGTAGGTGGGAGTGCGGGAAATGAGCAGTTCTTC
NA,TRBJ2-2,NA,TRBV3-1/TRBV3-2,CASSQVPPGLGGELFF,TGTGCCAGCAGCCAAGTTCCCCCGGGTCTCGGCGGGGAGCTGTTTTTT
NA,TRBJ1-1,NA,TRBV19,CASSIGNTEAFF,TGTGCCAGTAGTATTGGCAACACTGAAGCTTTCTTT
few,TRBJ1-5,NA,TRBV5-5,CASTLGGQGNQPQHF,TGTGCCAGCACCTTGGGGGGGCAGGGGAATCAGCCCCAGCATTTT
few,TRBJ1-1,TRBD1,TRBV29-1,CSGTGQGRTEAFF,TGCAGCGGAACCGGACAGGGACGCACTGAAGCTTTCTTT
NA,TRBJ1-1,TRBD1,TRBV6-5,CASSSGQGAEAFF,TGTGCCAGCAGTTCGGGACAGGGGGCTGAAGCTTTCTTT
once,TRBJ2-3,NA,TRBV3-1/TRBV3-2,CASSLNSGTDTQYF,TGTGCCAGCAGTCTTAATAGCGGCACAGATACGCAGTATTTT
NA,TRBJ1-4,NA,TRBV29-1,CSVWLMGEKLFF,TGCAGCGTCTGGCTTATGGGCGAAAAACTGTTTTTT
NA,TRBJ2-1,NA,TRBV27,CASSLGTSRDNEQFF,TGTGCCAGCAGTTTAGGTACTAGCAGGGACAATGAGCAGTTCTTC
few,TRBJ2-2,NA,TRBV19,CASSTTFASTGELFF,TGTGCCAGTAGTACCACTTTTGCGTCCACCGGGGAGCTGTTTTTT
NA,TRBJ1-5,TRBD1,TRBV20-1,CSASEDRGSFSNQPQHF,TGCAGTGCTAGTGAGGACAGGGGTTCATTTAGCAATCAGCCCCAGCATTTT
once,TRBJ1-2,NA,TRBV5-5,CASSRDRNYGYTF,TGTGCCAGCAGCCGCGACAGGAACTATGGCTACACCTTC
few,TRBJ2-1,TRBD2,TRBV2,CASRLGLAGVNEQFF,TGTGCCAGCAGGCTGGGACTAGCGGGAGTCAATGAGCAGTTCTTC
NA,TRBJ2-7,NA,TRBV7-9,CASSIAGGVEQYF,TGTGCCAGCAGCATAGCCGGGGGTGTCGAGCAGTACTTC
NA,TRBJ1-2,NA,TRBV30,CAWSVQQGYGYTF,TGTGCCTGGAGTGTACAACAGGGCTATGGCTACACCTTC
NA,TRBJ1-1,NA,TRBV19,CASSAGIYTEAFF,TGTGCCAGTAGTGCAGGGATATACACTGAAGCTTTCTTT